The 15 T cell receptor beta chains presented below share a single source sample, sequenced in a study of shared clonotypes between healthy human individuals (dated by TCRdb to the early 2020s). CD8 naive samples consisted of CD45RO-negative cells that were positively selected for CCR7, yielding a CD45RA+CCR7+ population without TemRA cells. The receptor library was made with the immunoSEQ multiplex PCR assay. TCRdb holds this immuneACCESS table with in-frame rearrangements only. Some clones are missing; in checked studies, unresolved V genes explain under half, and the rest has no known cause. In this sample the table shows about 2.1 million clones, about 94% of which occur a single time. Around 1.8% of the sample comes from the top ten. The specimen was naive CD8+ T cells from PBMCs. The cell subset or site label, read with the paper, signifies: CD45RA+CCR7+. These receptors all come from a man aged 18 to 35 in good health. Some clones in this sample may be carry-over from other donors' samples.

This chain links TRBV10-2 with TRBJ2-7, with D tentatively TRBD1 (6 bases). The germline V gene encodes CDR1 WSHSY and CDR2 SAAADI. V was trimmed by 11 bases and J by 3 bases, leaving 11 bases between them. The CDR3 is made up of 11 amino acids. The CDR3 DNA reads TGCGCCGGCGGACAGAACTACGAGCAGTACTTC. It specifies CAGGQNYEQYF.

This sequence joins TRBV25-1 and TRBJ2-1; a weak D match, TRBD1 (5 bases). Germline V gene sequence: CDR1 MGHDK, CDR2 SYGVNS. V shed 4 bases and J shed 7 bases, with 14 bases lying between them. This CDR3 region has 14 residues. This CDR3 reads CASSGGGDRNEQFF. The CDR3 nucleotides are TGTGCCAGCAGTGGGGGCGGAGATCGAAATGAGCAGTTCTTC.

The chain has TRBV10-3 and TRBJ2-1; D uncertain. The CDR3 spans 16 residues. Germline assignment: CDR1 ENHRY and CDR2 SYGVKD. Trimming removed 0 bases at V and 2 bases at J, with 11 bases between. For the CDR3, the DNA is TGTGCCATCAGTGAGTCGGCGGAGATAACCTACAATGAGCAGTTCTTC. This encodes CAISESAEITYNEQFF.

The rearrangement links TRBV27 to TRBJ2-7, with 8 bases aligning to TRBD2. Trimming removed 3 bases from V and 2 bases from J; junction bases left unmatched: 6. Germline-derived CDR1 and CDR2 are MNHEY and SMNVEV (reference sequence). There are 15 residues in the CDR3. The CDR3 sequence is CASSFGGGSPYEQYF. DNA of the CDR3: TGTGCCAGCAGTTTCGGGGGGGGTTCGCCCTACGAGCAGTACTTC.

This clone appeared a single time. The rearrangement joins TRBV11-2 to TRBJ1-3, with D unresolved. The CDR3 extends over 17 amino acids. From germline, CDR1 is SGHAT and CDR2 FQNNGV. The V and J ends lost 0 bases and 2 bases respectively, with 14 bases between them. DNA for the CDR3: TGTGCCAGCAGCTTAGATTGGCGGTATTCCGCTGGAAACACCATATATTTT. This translates into CASSLDWRYSAGNTIYF.

This chain connects TRBV6-6 to TRBJ2-7; 7 bases agree with TRBD2. In germline, CDR1 is MNHNY, CDR2 SVGAGI (reference sequence). The CDR3 sequence is 16 residues long. Losses at the gene ends were 8 bases for V and 2 bases for J; bases not matched to a gene: 15. The CDR3 DNA reads as TGTGCCAGCTGCCTCCAGGTTGGGCGGGAGACCTACGAGCAGTACTTC. It is translated as CASCLQVGRETYEQYF.

The chain carries TRBV28 and TRBJ2-7; D uncertain. Germline CDR1 MDHEN, CDR2 SYDVKM. The CDR3 has 12 residues. V lost 2 bases, J lost 4 bases, and 6 bases lay in between. CDR3 in DNA: TGTGCCAGCAGTTTAATGAGGTACGAGCAGTACTTC. Translating gives CASSLMRYEQYF.

Turning to this clone: This same CDR3 is encoded by further DNA sequences in the sample. This chain joins TRBV5-6 and TRBJ2-5, with D unclear. The V end lost 2 bases, the J end lost 1 base, and 6 bases lay between the germline ends. Germline CDR1 SGHDT, CDR2 YYEEEE. CDR3 length equals 13 residues. CDR3 coding DNA: TGTGCCAGCAGCTTAGGTTCCCAAGAGACCCAGTACTTC. Translated, it gives CASSLGSQETQYF.

This clone was seen a single time. The chain combines TRBV29-1 with TRBJ2-7; 13 bases match TRBD2. V shed 6 bases, J shed 4 bases, and the junction held 6 bases outside the gene matches. The CDR3 is 14 residues long. Per the germline V gene, CDR1 is SQVTM and CDR2 is ANQGSEA. The CDR3 sequence: CSVLAGGALYEQYF. DNA of the CDR3: TGCAGCGTACTAGCGGGGGGGGCCCTATACGAGCAGTACTTC.

This sequence joins TRBV19 and TRBJ2-7, with D possibly being TRBD2 (7 bases). The CDR3 covers 11 residues. Trimming left V 7 bases short and J 6 bases short, with 10 bases between. CDR1 and CDR2 from the germline V gene are LNHDA and SQIVND (reference sequence). CDR3 residues: CASKGGGEQYF. CDR3 DNA: TGTGCCAGTAAGGGAGGGGGCGAGCAGTACTTC.

This CDR3 is CASSLVTASEQYF. DNA of the CDR3: TGTGCCAGCAGCTTGGTGACGGCCTCCGAGCAGTACTTC. The genes are TRBV11-3 and TRBJ2-7; no definite D call. V was shortened by 3 bases and J by 6 bases, with 12 bases between the two germline ends. The CDR3 consists of 13 residues. The germline V gene encodes CDR1 SGHNT and CDR2 YENEEA.

V is TRBV11-2 and J is TRBJ2-7; D not resolved. The CDR3 spans 12 residues. Germline loops: CDR1 SGHAT, CDR2 FQNNGV. Deletions cut 0 bases from V and 5 bases from J, with 5 bases between. CDR3 sequence: CASSLDLHEQYF. The CDR3 bases are TGTGCCAGCAGCTTAGATTTGCACGAGCAGTACTTC.

This chain joins TRBV29-1 and TRBJ2-1, with 8 bases identical to TRBD2. Germline values: CDR1 SQVTM, CDR2 ANQGSEA. The CDR3 has 13 amino acids. Unmatched junction bases numbered 8, after V lost 4 bases and J lost 9 bases. The CDR3 DNA is TGCAGCGTTGGGACCGGGAGGGCCGCTGAGCAGTTCTTC. As protein: CSVGTGRAAEQFF.

The chain links TRBV20-1 to TRBJ1-2, with D unclear. This CDR3 has 10 residues. Germline V lookup: CDR1 DFQATT, CDR2 SNEGSKA (reference sequence). V was cut by 6 bases and J by 8 bases, with 10 bases left in between. The CDR3 is CSAPGAGYTF. CDR3 in DNA: TGCAGTGCCCCCGGCGCGGGCTACACCTTC.

V and J are TRBV19 and TRBJ1-2, with D possibly matching TRBD1 (6 bases). Looked up from germline, CDR1 is LNHDA and CDR2 is SQIVND (reference sequence). CDR3 length: 15 amino acids. The germline V and J ends were trimmed by 8 bases and 0 bases, with 16 bases remaining between them. The chain's CDR3 is CASLAWGGANYGYTF. The DNA for the CDR3 is TGTGCCAGTTTGGCGTGGGGGGGCGCTAACTATGGCTACACCTTC.